The rows below give T cell receptor beta chains drawn from one sample of a study of T cell repertoires in cytomegalovirus infection. TCRdb re-derived calls from the reads in MiXCR, one entry per CDR3 protein. Here the sample spans roughly 230,000 distinct CDR3 sequences, about a sixth being singletons. The specimen sequenced was CD8+ T cells from PBMCs. The receptor set was obtained from a human donor in good health (CMV status not recorded). Some clones in this sample may be carry-over from other donors' samples. The conserved cysteine and the conserved F or W are not part of the CDR3 here. Each record gives: J gene, V gene, D gene, CDR3 protein. D genes are given only for firm matches.

j_call: TRBJ2-1; v_call: TRBV14; d_call: TRBD1; cdr3_aa: ASSPRDRGYNELF
j_call: TRBJ1-5; v_call: TRBV7-2; d_call: -; cdr3_aa: ASSSPRGQDHQPQH
j_call: TRBJ2-7; v_call: TRBV6-2/TRBV6-3; d_call: -; cdr3_aa: ASRTDKHYEQY
j_call: TRBJ1-6; v_call: TRBV4-1; d_call: -; cdr3_aa: ASSGMPNGRQPLH
j_call: TRBJ1-1; v_call: TRBV6-2/TRBV6-3; d_call: -; cdr3_aa: ASSYSTGEAF
j_call: TRBJ2-4; v_call: TRBV2; d_call: TRBD1; cdr3_aa: ASKDREKTKNIQY
j_call: TRBJ2-1; v_call: TRBV11-2; d_call: TRBD1; cdr3_aa: ASSFQGQIFHNEQF
j_call: TRBJ2-5; v_call: TRBV6-6; d_call: -; cdr3_aa: ASSPTYRGFEKTQY
j_call: TRBJ2-7; v_call: TRBV20-1; d_call: -; cdr3_aa: SARVGTYEQY
j_call: TRBJ1-5; v_call: TRBV4-1; d_call: TRBD1; cdr3_aa: ASSHETGGDQPQH
j_call: TRBJ2-7; v_call: TRBV5-5; d_call: -; cdr3_aa: ASSLGQGFLGEQY
j_call: TRBJ1-1; v_call: TRBV20-1; d_call: -; cdr3_aa: SATLGTEAF
j_call: TRBJ2-1; v_call: TRBV11-2; d_call: -; cdr3_aa: ASSLDEGRLSSYNEQF
j_call: TRBJ2-7; v_call: TRBV5-6; d_call: -; cdr3_aa: ASSSRVLSYEQY
j_call: TRBJ2-7; v_call: TRBV7-2; d_call: -; cdr3_aa: ASSLNGPPRSSYEQY
j_call: TRBJ2-5; v_call: TRBV7-9; d_call: TRBD2; cdr3_aa: ASSFRLAGKQETQY
j_call: TRBJ1-1; v_call: TRBV6-1; d_call: TRBD1; cdr3_aa: ASSTGEDTEAF
j_call: TRBJ2-1; v_call: TRBV12-3/TRBV12-4; d_call: -; cdr3_aa: ASSFGTDNNEQF
j_call: TRBJ1-1; v_call: TRBV27; d_call: -; cdr3_aa: ASRGATEAF
j_call: TRBJ2-7; v_call: TRBV7-9; d_call: TRBD1; cdr3_aa: ASSGDRGEQY
j_call: TRBJ1-5; v_call: TRBV5-6; d_call: -; cdr3_aa: ASSLYSYRAQPQH
j_call: TRBJ2-5; v_call: TRBV5-5; d_call: -; cdr3_aa: ASSLRGIETQY
j_call: TRBJ2-7; v_call: TRBV5-6; d_call: -; cdr3_aa: ASSLGEYIYEQY
j_call: TRBJ2-7; v_call: TRBV4-1; d_call: TRBD1; cdr3_aa: ASSMRQGSSYEQY
j_call: TRBJ2-4; v_call: TRBV29-1; d_call: -; cdr3_aa: SVEDQVAKNIQY
j_call: TRBJ2-7; v_call: TRBV19; d_call: TRBD2; cdr3_aa: ASSVPGTTYEQY
j_call: TRBJ2-7; v_call: TRBV6-6; d_call: -; cdr3_aa: ASSYVHSYEQY
j_call: TRBJ1-1; v_call: TRBV30; d_call: -; cdr3_aa: AWSVLKGPTAMNTEAF
j_call: TRBJ1-1; v_call: TRBV7-2; d_call: -; cdr3_aa: ASSLSPGSTEAF
j_call: TRBJ2-1; v_call: TRBV19; d_call: TRBD2; cdr3_aa: ASSIGGGRSSYNEQF
j_call: TRBJ2-7; v_call: TRBV27; d_call: -; cdr3_aa: ASREVKTGLYYEQY
j_call: TRBJ2-7; v_call: TRBV20-1; d_call: TRBD2; cdr3_aa: SASAGTSFAYEQY
j_call: TRBJ2-7; v_call: TRBV12-3/TRBV12-4; d_call: -; cdr3_aa: ASRVLGSYEQY
j_call: TRBJ1-2; v_call: TRBV27; d_call: -; cdr3_aa: ASSWGSNYGYT
j_call: TRBJ2-7; v_call: TRBV20-1; d_call: TRBD2; cdr3_aa: SARGGRTYEQY
j_call: TRBJ2-3; v_call: TRBV5-1; d_call: TRBD1; cdr3_aa: ASSYKTGPSTDTQY
j_call: TRBJ2-7; v_call: TRBV7-8; d_call: -; cdr3_aa: ASSLSPAYEQY
j_call: TRBJ2-1; v_call: TRBV4-1; d_call: -; cdr3_aa: ASSLGVGLNNEQF
j_call: TRBJ2-3; v_call: TRBV6-8; d_call: TRBD1; cdr3_aa: ASSRQGLTDTQY
j_call: TRBJ2-7; v_call: TRBV28; d_call: -; cdr3_aa: ASSASLAYPDEQY
j_call: TRBJ2-7; v_call: TRBV7-2; d_call: TRBD1; cdr3_aa: AISPGTGGYEQY
j_call: TRBJ2-1; v_call: TRBV19; d_call: -; cdr3_aa: ASSIDSLSYNEQF
j_call: TRBJ2-1; v_call: TRBV20-1; d_call: -; cdr3_aa: SASSGTPYNEQF
j_call: TRBJ2-7; v_call: TRBV4-1; d_call: -; cdr3_aa: ASSQGGGADEQY
j_call: TRBJ2-1; v_call: TRBV7-6; d_call: -; cdr3_aa: ATPNLRGIFRNEQF
j_call: TRBJ2-6; v_call: TRBV5-6; d_call: TRBD1; cdr3_aa: ASSLGQGWDGANVLT
j_call: TRBJ1-2; v_call: TRBV7-9; d_call: TRBD1; cdr3_aa: ASSFVDPDRGYGYT
j_call: TRBJ2-1; v_call: TRBV7-6; d_call: TRBD2; cdr3_aa: ASSSVAGGYNEQF
j_call: TRBJ1-3; v_call: TRBV25-1; d_call: -; cdr3_aa: ASSDFFATSGNTIY
j_call: TRBJ1-1; v_call: TRBV7-2; d_call: TRBD1; cdr3_aa: ASSSSRGHSGDTEAF
j_call: TRBJ2-1; v_call: TRBV7-8; d_call: -; cdr3_aa: ASSLSRLLSYNEQF